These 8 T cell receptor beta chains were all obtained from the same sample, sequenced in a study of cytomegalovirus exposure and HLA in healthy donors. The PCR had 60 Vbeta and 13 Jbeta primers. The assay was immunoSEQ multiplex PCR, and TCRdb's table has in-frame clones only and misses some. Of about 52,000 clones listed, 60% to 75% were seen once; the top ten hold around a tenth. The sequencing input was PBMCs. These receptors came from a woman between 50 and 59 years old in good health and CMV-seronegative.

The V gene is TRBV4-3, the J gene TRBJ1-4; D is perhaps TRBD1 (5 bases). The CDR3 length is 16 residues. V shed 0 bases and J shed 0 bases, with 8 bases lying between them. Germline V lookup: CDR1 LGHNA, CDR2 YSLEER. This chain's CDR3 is CASSQDWGATNEKLFF. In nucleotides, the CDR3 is TGCGCCAGCAGCCAAGATTGGGGGGCAACTAATGAAAAACTGTTTTTT.

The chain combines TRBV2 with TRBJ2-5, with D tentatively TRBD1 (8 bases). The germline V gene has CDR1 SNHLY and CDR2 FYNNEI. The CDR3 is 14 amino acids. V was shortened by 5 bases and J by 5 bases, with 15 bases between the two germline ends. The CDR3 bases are TGTGCCAGCAGTCCTGGACAGGGAGGGGAGACCCAGTACTTC. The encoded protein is CASSPGQGGETQYF. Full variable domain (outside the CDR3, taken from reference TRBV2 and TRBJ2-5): EPEVTQTPSHQVTQMGQEVILRCVPISNHLYFYWYRQILGQKVEFLVSFYNNEISEKSEIFDDQFSVERPDGSNFTLKIRSTKLEDSAMYFCASSPGQGGETQYFGPGTRLLVL.

CDR3: CASRSVNTEAFF. The DNA for the CDR3 is TGTGCCAGCAGGTCAGTGAACACTGAAGCTTTCTTT. The chain uses TRBV6-5 and TRBJ1-1, with unresolved D. Germline CDR1 reads MNHEY; CDR2 reads SVGAGI. The ends were cut back, 6 bases at V and 0 bases at J, with 5 bases in the middle. This CDR3 has 12 amino acids.

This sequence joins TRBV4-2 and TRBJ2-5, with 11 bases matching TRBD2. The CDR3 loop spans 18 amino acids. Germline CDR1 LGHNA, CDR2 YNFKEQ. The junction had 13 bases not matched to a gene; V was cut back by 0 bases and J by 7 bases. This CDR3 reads CASSQDPGSSGRRGTQYF. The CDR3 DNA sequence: TGTGCCAGCAGCCAAGATCCGGGGTCTAGCGGGAGGAGGGGGACCCAGTACTTC.

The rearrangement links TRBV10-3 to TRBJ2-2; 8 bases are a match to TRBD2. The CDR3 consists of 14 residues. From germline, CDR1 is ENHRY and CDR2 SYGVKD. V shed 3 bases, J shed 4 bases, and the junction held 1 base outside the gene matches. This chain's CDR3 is CAISETSGTGELFF. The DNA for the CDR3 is TGTGCCATCAGTGAAACTAGCGGCACCGGGGAGCTGTTTTTT.

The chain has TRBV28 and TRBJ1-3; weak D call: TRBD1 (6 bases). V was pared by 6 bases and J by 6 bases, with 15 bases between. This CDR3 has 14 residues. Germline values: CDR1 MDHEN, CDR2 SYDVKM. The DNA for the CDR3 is TGTGCCAGCAGGCTGGGCCAGGGGAAAAACACCATATATTTT. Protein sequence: CASRLGQGKNTIYF.

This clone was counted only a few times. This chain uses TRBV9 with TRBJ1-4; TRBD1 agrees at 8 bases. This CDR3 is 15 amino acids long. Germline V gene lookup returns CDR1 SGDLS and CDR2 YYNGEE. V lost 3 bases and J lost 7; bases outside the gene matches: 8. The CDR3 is CASSAKQGEAEKLFF. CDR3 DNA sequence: TGTGCCAGCAGCGCTAAACAGGGGGAAGCTGAAAAACTGTTTTTT.

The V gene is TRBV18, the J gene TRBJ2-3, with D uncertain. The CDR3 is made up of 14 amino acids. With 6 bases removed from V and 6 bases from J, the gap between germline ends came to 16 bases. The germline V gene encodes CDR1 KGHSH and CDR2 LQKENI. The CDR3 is CASSPPELRDTQYF. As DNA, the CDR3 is TGTGCCAGCTCCCCCCCGGAGCTCCGGGATACGCAGTATTTT.